Only one count was recorded for the clone carrying this T cell receptor beta chain. Its specificity is unknown. Data came from immunoSEQ multiplex PCR; TCRdb stores just in-frame clones and leaves some out. Among approximately 65,000 clones, roughly nine tenths were seen once, and the ten largest hold 0.85% to 1.2%. The source of the sample is a study of OX40 agonist ivuxolimab in advanced cancers. Study information: Melanoma, hepatocellular carcinoma, head and neck or renal cell cancer occurred in dose-escalation patients. Partial response was recorded in three patients: one hepatocellular carcinoma and two cutaneous melanoma cases.

The CDR3 contains 14 residues. The germline V gene has CDR1 SEHNR and CDR2 FQNEAQ (reference sequence). V lost 1 base and J lost 7, with 14 bases in between. Study-level points and caveats: At 0.1 to 3.0 mg/kg and by week 6, clonal expansion occurred in CD4+ and CD8+ blood T cells.

This chain uses TRBV7-9 with TRBJ2-7; weak D call: TRBD1 (5 bases). This TCR derives from an adult with an advanced solid tumor such as melanoma, head and neck, liver or kidney cancer. Material: CD4+ or CD8+ T cells sorted from blood, obtained in a trial of the OX40 agonist ivuxolimab. Here the CDR3 reads CASSLVQGWSEQYF. The CDR3, as DNA: TGTGCCAGCAGCTTAGTTCAGGGTTGGTCGGAGCAGTACTTC. Variable domain in full (rest from reference TRBV7-9 and TRBJ2-7): DTGVSQNPRHKITKRGQNVTFRCDPISEHNRLYWYRQTLGQGPEFLTYFQNEAQLEKSRLLSDRFSAERPKGSFSTLEIQRTEQGDSAMYLCASSLVQGWSEQYFGPGTRLTVT.